Listed below are T cell receptor beta chains from one sample, sequenced in a study of regulatory dendritic cells for organ transplantation. Profiled with immunoSEQ multiplex PCR; TCRdb holds only in-frame clones, not every one. The sample includes tens of thousands of clones, approximately 82% seen only once; the top ten take around 0.093%. Sequenced: naive CD4+ T cells from blood. The origin of the receptors is a human donor in good health. Each CDR3 is given with its conserved first and last residue. Each record gives: J gene, V gene, D gene, clone size, CDR3 DNA, CDR3 protein. D genes are given only for firm matches. Size values are once, few and many counts, or a class for expanded clones, and some rows have none.

j_gene: TRBJ2-5
v_gene: TRBV5-5
d_gene: TRBD2
abundance: .
CDR3nt: TGTGCCAGCAGCTTGGGGGGTCGGGGGGGCGTCGAGACCCAGTACTTC
CDR3aa: CASSLGGRGGVETQYF

j_gene: TRBJ1-1
v_gene: TRBV2
d_gene: .
abundance: .
CDR3nt: TGTGCCAGCAGTGAACTGGGCGTTTACACTGAAGCTTTCTTT
CDR3aa: CASSELGVYTEAFF

j_gene: TRBJ1-3
v_gene: TRBV11-3
d_gene: TRBD1
abundance: .
CDR3nt: TGTGCCAGCAGCCGTGGACAGGGAAGTGGAAACACCATATATTTT
CDR3aa: CASSRGQGSGNTIYF

j_gene: TRBJ2-3
v_gene: TRBV5-4
d_gene: .
abundance: .
CDR3nt: TGTGCCAGCAGCGAGCCGGGACTTCTGAAAGATACGCAGTATTTT
CDR3aa: CASSEPGLLKDTQYF

j_gene: TRBJ1-3
v_gene: TRBV5-1
d_gene: .
abundance: .
CDR3nt: TGCGCCAGCAGCTTGGAGAGCTCTGGAAACACCATATATTTT
CDR3aa: CASSLESSGNTIYF

j_gene: TRBJ1-4
v_gene: TRBV18
d_gene: TRBD1
abundance: .
CDR3nt: TGTGCCAGCTCACCGCGGGACAGAAATAATGAAAAACTGTTTTTT
CDR3aa: CASSPRDRNNEKLFF

j_gene: TRBJ1-1
v_gene: TRBV19
d_gene: .
abundance: .
CDR3nt: TGTGCCAGTAAAGCAGGGGTGGCTGAAGCTTTCTTT
CDR3aa: CASKAGVAEAFF

j_gene: TRBJ2-2
v_gene: TRBV6-5
d_gene: TRBD1
abundance: .
CDR3nt: TGTGCCAGCAGCACCGGGACAGCGAACACCGGGGAGCTGTTTTTT
CDR3aa: CASSTGTANTGELFF

j_gene: TRBJ1-6
v_gene: TRBV2
d_gene: TRBD1
abundance: once
CDR3nt: TGTACCAGCAGTGACAGGGGGAGATCTAATTCACCCCTCCACTTT
CDR3aa: CTSSDRGRSNSPLHF

j_gene: TRBJ1-3
v_gene: TRBV5-1
d_gene: TRBD1
abundance: .
CDR3nt: TGCGCCAGCAGATCACAGGGGTCCGGAAACACCATATATTTT
CDR3aa: CASRSQGSGNTIYF

j_gene: TRBJ1-2
v_gene: TRBV12-5
d_gene: TRBD1
abundance: .
CDR3nt: TGTGCTAGTGGGCGAGAGGGGGCTTACTATGGCTACACCTTC
CDR3aa: CASGREGAYYGYTF

j_gene: TRBJ1-2
v_gene: TRBV7-9
d_gene: .
abundance: .
CDR3nt: TGTGCCAGCAGCCAAGAGACAGAACTCTATGGCTACACCTTC
CDR3aa: CASSQETELYGYTF

j_gene: TRBJ1-5
v_gene: TRBV6-5
d_gene: .
abundance: .
CDR3nt: TGTGCCAGCAGTTACGGAGGCTACAATCAGCCCCAGCATTTT
CDR3aa: CASSYGGYNQPQHF

j_gene: TRBJ1-1
v_gene: TRBV29-1
d_gene: .
abundance: .
CDR3nt: TGCAGCGCCGCTGGACAGTGGAACACTGAAGCTTTCTTT
CDR3aa: CSAAGQWNTEAFF

j_gene: TRBJ1-2
v_gene: TRBV9
d_gene: TRBD1
abundance: .
CDR3nt: TGTGCCAGCAGCAATGGACAGGGATGGTCCTATGGCTACACCTTC
CDR3aa: CASSNGQGWSYGYTF

j_gene: TRBJ1-1
v_gene: TRBV7-2
d_gene: .
abundance: once
CDR3nt: TGTGCCAGCAGCGTCCCGGTGAACACTGAAGCTTTCTTT
CDR3aa: CASSVPVNTEAFF

j_gene: TRBJ2-7
v_gene: TRBV4-2
d_gene: TRBD2
abundance: .
CDR3nt: TGTGCCAGCAGCCAAGAAGCCTCTAGCGGGGGGACCATCAAGTACGAGCAGTACTTC
CDR3aa: CASSQEASSGGTIKYEQYF

j_gene: TRBJ2-5
v_gene: TRBV2
d_gene: .
abundance: .
CDR3nt: TGTGCCAGCAGTTCCGGGGAGACCCAGTACTTC
CDR3aa: CASSSGETQYF